Below, one TCR beta chain is given with its context. Its antigen is still unknown. V was clipped by 11 bases and J by 5 bases; unmatched bases: 10. Per the germline V gene, CDR1 is SNHLY and CDR2 is FYNNEI. This CDR3 has 13 residues. The sample is drawn from a study of cytomegalovirus exposure and HLA in healthy donors. For the study at large: A prior study identified 110 million or so unique TCR beta sequences from about 200 million T cells.

The PCR ran on 60 Vbeta and 13 Jbeta primers. The protocol was immunoSEQ multiplex PCR, while the TCRdb copy is restricted to in-frame clones and leaves out a portion. The repertoire consists of around 190,000 clones, with about 80% occurring once and the leading ten covering roughly 3%. Findings and limits, study-wide: Per a later analysis, HLA-associated TCR beta chains showed more clonal expansion than other, equally common TCR beta chains.

The receptor comes from a woman aged 25-40 years in good health and CMV-seronegative. The chain joins TRBV2 to TRBJ2-5, with TRBD1 identical over 8 bases. Source material: PBMCs. The CDR3 DNA sequence: TGTGCCGGGGGACAGGTATCGCGGGAGACCCAGTACTTC. Translating it yields CAGGQVSRETQYF.